Below, 16 T cell receptor beta chains from the same sample are listed, as sequenced in a study of PD-L1 blockade in urothelial cancer. The time point denotes: pretreatment peripheral blood. Clones were sequenced by immunoSEQ multiplex PCR, and TCRdb holds only the in-frame ones, with some missing. Here the sample spans some 66,000 clones, approximately 86% being singletons. Sample: PBMCs, taken around atezolizumab (anti-PD-L1) treatment. The receptors shown here come from a man aged 55 to 69 with urothelial cancer.

The chain employs TRBV29-1 and TRBJ2-1; the D gene is possibly TRBD2 (6 bases). Germline V gives CDR1 SQVTM, CDR2 ANQGSEA. The V gene lost 6 bases and the J gene lost 2 bases, with 14 bases spanning the gap. CDR3 size: 14 residues. The CDR3, as DNA: TGCAGCGTGACGGGACTCACCACCTACAATGAGCAGTTCTTC. This sequence encodes CSVTGLTTYNEQFF.

V is TRBV7-8 and J is TRBJ2-2; a weak D match, TRBD2 (7 bases). The CDR3 sequence is 17 residues long. V lost 2 bases and J 1 base, leaving 14 bases between the germline ends. The germline V gene encodes CDR1 SGHVS and CDR2 FQNEAQ. The CDR3 loop is CASSLIIGGGNTGELFF. The CDR3 coding sequence is TGTGCCAGCAGCTTAATAATAGGGGGGGGGAACACCGGGGAGCTGTTTTTT.

The CDR3 nucleotides are TGTGCCAGCGAACAGGGGTTGGGTCAGCCCCAGCATTTT. Protein product: CASEQGLGQPQHF. The genes are TRBV2 and TRBJ1-5, with 7 positions matching TRBD1. J was trimmed by 6 bases and V by 8 bases; bases with no gene match: 7. The germline V gene has CDR1 SNHLY and CDR2 FYNNEI. This CDR3 comprises 13 residues.

As DNA, the CDR3 is TGTGCCAGCAGCGTAGATGCGGGGGGGCCGGGTAATGAGCAGTTCTTC. Protein: CASSVDAGGPGNEQFF. V and J are TRBV9 and TRBJ2-1; 9 bases map to TRBD2. Germline lookup yields CDR1 SGDLS and CDR2 YYNGEE. J gave up 7 bases and V 0 bases, and 8 bases lay outside the gene matches. This CDR3 has 16 amino acids.

J is TRBJ1-2 and V is TRBV7-9; 7 nucleotides agree with TRBD1. CDR1 is SEHNR, CDR2 FQNEAQ, per germline (reference sequence). The CDR3 consists of 16 residues. The V segment lost 2 bases and the J segment 5 bases; nucleotides outside the gene matches: 11. The CDR3 is CASSLLIAGGHYGYTF. For the CDR3, the DNA is TGTGCCAGCAGCTTACTTATTGCAGGGGGGCATTATGGCTACACCTTC.

The chain uses TRBV30 and TRBJ1-4; TRBD1 matches at 7 bases. V was clipped by 4 bases and J by 6 bases; unmatched bases: 5. Germline V gene sequence: CDR1 GTSNPN, CDR2 SVGIG (reference sequence). The CDR3 runs 13 residues. CDR3 coding DNA: TGTGCCTGGAACACAGGGGCTCATGAAAAACTGTTTTTT. The encoded protein is CAWNTGAHEKLFF. The whole variable domain, remainder taken from reference TRBV30 and TRBJ1-4, is SQTIHQWPATLVQPVGSPLSLECTVEGTSNPNLYWYRQAAGRGLQLLFYSVGIGQISSEVPQNLSASRPQDRQFILSSKKLLLSDSGFYLCAWNTGAHEKLFFGSGTQLSVL.

The V gene is TRBV5-8, the J gene TRBJ2-3; TRBD2 agrees at 8 bases. This CDR3 region has 18 residues. CDR1 SGHTS and CDR2 YDEGEE come from the germline V gene. V lost 0 bases and J lost 2; bases outside the gene matches: 11. As DNA, the CDR3 is TGTGCCAGCAGCTTGGGGACTAAGCGGGGGATCCACACAGATACGCAGTATTTT. As protein: CASSLGTKRGIHTDTQYF.

The chain joins TRBV18 to TRBJ2-7, with 9 bases aligning to TRBD1. This CDR3 comprises 13 residues. Germline V gene data show CDR1 as KGHSH and CDR2 as LQKENI. J was trimmed by 6 bases and V by 6 bases; bases with no gene match: 6. CDR3 DNA: TGTGCCAGCTCCGCCGGGACAGGGTTCGAGCAGTACTTC. Its translation: CASSAGTGFEQYF.

This sequence joins TRBV30 and TRBJ1-6; unclear D gene. CDR1 is GTSNPN, CDR2 SVGIG, per germline (reference sequence). The length of the CDR3 is 14 residues. Trimming took 0 bases from V and 6 from J, leaving 9 bases between them. Written as DNA, the CDR3 is TGTGCCTGGAGTGTAAACAGTCTTAATTCACCCCTCCACTTT. Encoded protein: CAWSVNSLNSPLHF.

This chain connects TRBV2 to TRBJ2-7; no clear D gene. Trimming stripped 7 bases from V and 3 bases from J, with 7 bases between. Looked up from germline, CDR1 is SNHLY and CDR2 is FYNNEI. CDR3 size: 11 residues. CDR3 DNA: TGTGCCAGCAATAACGGCTACGAGCAGTACTTC. This encodes CASNNGYEQYF.

The chain uses TRBV7-9 and TRBJ2-5; 9 bases are shared with TRBD1. Germline V gives CDR1 SEHNR, CDR2 FQNEAQ (reference sequence). This CDR3 contains 14 residues. Losses at the gene ends were 4 bases for V and 0 bases for J; bases not matched to a gene: 0. CDR3 coding DNA: TGTGCCAGCAGCTGGACAGGGGACCAAGAGACCCAGTACTTC. As protein: CASSWTGDQETQYF.

The chain recombines TRBV13 with TRBJ1-2, with D unclear. V was trimmed by 0 bases and J by 8 bases, leaving 13 bases between them. The germline CDR1 and CDR2 sequences are PRHDT and FYEKMQ (reference sequence). There are 14 residues in the CDR3. CDR3 sequence: CASSLGAPSGGYTF. CDR3 in DNA: TGTGCCAGCAGCTTAGGGGCCCCGTCGGGGGGCTACACCTTC.

The rearrangement links TRBV11-2 to TRBJ2-7; tentative D call: TRBD2 (7 bases). The CDR3 is made up of 15 amino acids. Trimming removed 1 base from V and 5 bases from J, with 15 bases in between. Germline lookup yields CDR1 SGHAT and CDR2 FQNNGV. CDR3 bases: TGTGCCAGCAGCTTAGTAAGGGGGGGCGGCGACGAGCAGTACTTC. The encoded protein is CASSLVRGGGDEQYF.

The chain combines TRBV14 with TRBJ1-1; no clear D gene. Trimming stripped 1 base from V and 10 bases from J, with 16 bases between. The germline gives CDR1 SGHDN, CDR2 FVKESK. CDR3 length: 14 amino acids. CDR3 region: CASSQAVLGGGAFF. In DNA, the CDR3 is TGTGCCAGCAGCCAAGCCGTCCTTGGTGGAGGAGCTTTCTTT.

This chain connects TRBV11-3 to TRBJ1-2; D remains ambiguous. Germline assignment: CDR1 SGHNT and CDR2 YENEEA. With 2 bases removed from V and 7 bases from J, the gap between germline ends came to 5 bases. The CDR3 length is 11 residues. CDR3 in amino acids: CASSLLLGYTF. CDR3 nucleotide sequence: TGTGCCAGCAGCTTACTCCTTGGCTACACCTTC.

This clone was detected once. V and J are TRBV6-5 and TRBJ1-6, with D uncertain. CDR1 is MNHEY, CDR2 SVGAGI, per germline. Trimming pared 7 bases from V and 6 bases from J, leaving 16 bases between. The CDR3 contains 15 residues. The CDR3 DNA reads as TGTGCCAGCACCCCAGCGGCGGGTATTAATTCACCCCTCCACTTT. The encoded protein is CASTPAAGINSPLHF.